The 16 T cell receptor beta chains below come from one sample, sequenced in a study of T-cell memory formation after mild COVID-19. TCRdb processed the 5' RACE reads anew with MiXCR; each CDR3 protein has one entry. The sample lists about 560,000 distinct CDR3 sequences, approximately 15% occurring once. The sequencing sample was made of PBMCs or a T cell subset sorted from them (not recorded which). Receptors originate from an adult woman who had mild COVID-19 (a few samples of this study predate the infection). Cell type and time point are not known.

V and J are TRBV29-1 and TRBJ2-1; 8 positions match TRBD2. Germline CDR1 is SQVTM and CDR2 is ANQGSEA. The CDR3 totals 15 residues. In DNA, the CDR3 is TGCAGTGGGACGGGAGGGTCTAGATCCTACAATGAGCAGTTCTTC. Translating it yields CSGTGGSRSYNEQFF.

The chain has TRBV5-1 and TRBJ2-7; unclear D gene. The CDR3 loop spans 14 amino acids. V lost 2 bases and J 0 bases, leaving 9 bases between the germline ends. Per the germline V gene, CDR1 is SGHRS and CDR2 is YFSETQ. CDR3 loop: CASSFLTPSYEQYF. CDR3 DNA sequence: TGCGCCAGCAGCTTCCTGACACCCTCCTACGAGCAGTACTTC.

This rearrangement joins TRBV5-4 to TRBJ2-1; D not certain. V was cut by 0 bases and J by 6 bases, with 7 bases left in between. The germline V gene has CDR1 SGHNT and CDR2 YYREEE (reference sequence). The CDR3 spans 13 residues. In DNA form, the CDR3 reads TGTGCCAGCAGCTTGGAGCTAGTCAATGAGCAGTTCTTC. Protein: CASSLELVNEQFF.

This chain links TRBV21-1 with TRBJ2-7; the table's D call of TRBD1 was not tested on the DNA. TRBV21-1 is reported as a pseudogene. The CDR3 extends over 14 amino acids. In DNA, the CDR3 is TGTGCCAGCAGCAAAGACCCGGGCACCTACGAGCAGTACTTC. This encodes CASSKDPGTYEQYF.

V usage is TRBV19 and J usage is TRBJ1-5; tentative D call: TRBD1 (5 bases). CDR3 length equals 15 residues. The germline CDR1 and CDR2 sequences are LNHDA and SQIVND (reference sequence). V was trimmed by 5 bases and J by 5 bases, leaving 16 bases between them. The chain's CDR3 is CASSVVGGTHQPQHF. CDR3 in DNA: TGTGCCAGTAGTGTAGTGGGCGGGACCCATCAGCCCCAGCATTTT.

This clonotype was seen more than once but under ten times. This chain links TRBV18 with TRBJ2-7, with D maybe TRBD2 (6 bases). The germline CDR1 and CDR2 sequences are KGHSH and LQKENI. V lost 3 bases and J 5 bases, leaving 26 bases between the germline ends. The CDR3 runs to 18 residues. The CDR3 is CASSPRSPGSPIGDEQYF. CDR3 DNA: TGTGCCAGCTCACCCCGATCGCCCGGGAGTCCAATTGGAGACGAGCAGTACTTC.

This clonotype was recorded at least ten times. V gene TRBV12-3 or TRBV12-4 combines with J gene TRBJ2-5; no firm D call. The CDR3 length is 14 residues. V was clipped by 4 bases and J by 5 bases, with 14 bases between them. The CDR3 DNA sequence: TGTGCCAGCAGTTCAAGCCGACGTCGGGAGACCCAGTACTTC. Translating it yields CASSSSRRRETQYF.

This clonotype has a handful of counts. This rearrangement joins TRBV12-3 or TRBV12-4 to TRBJ2-1; TRBD2 matches 10 bases. There are 18 residues in the CDR3. V lost 2 bases to trimming and J lost 5 bases; unmatched junction nucleotides: 12. This CDR3 reads CASSLMGSGRPLHNEQFF. The CDR3 DNA reads as TGTGCCAGCAGTTTAATGGGTAGCGGGAGGCCCCTTCACAATGAGCAGTTCTTC.

This sequence joins TRBV4-1 and TRBJ2-7, with D perhaps assigned TRBD1 or TRBD2 (5 bases each). In germline, CDR1 is MGHRA, CDR2 YSYEKL. This CDR3 is 16 amino acids long. Trimming left V 0 bases short and J 2 bases short, with 14 bases between. This CDR3 reads CASSQERGEETYEQYF. The CDR3 DNA reads as TGCGCCAGCAGCCAAGAAAGAGGGGAAGAGACCTACGAGCAGTACTTC.

This clonotype has just a few counts. The chain combines TRBV12-3 or TRBV12-4 with TRBJ2-3; D perhaps matches TRBD2 (6 bases). Trimming removed 3 bases at V and 4 bases at J, with 17 bases between. This CDR3 contains 16 residues. The CDR3 here is CASSLGGGSRPDTQYF. CDR3 nucleotide sequence: TGTGCCAGCAGTTTGGGGGGTGGTTCCCGGCCAGATACGCAGTATTTT.

This clonotype appeared a few times. The chain employs TRBV3-1 and TRBJ2-1, with 12 bases lining up with TRBD2. J was trimmed by 9 bases and V by 2 bases; bases with no gene match: 5. This CDR3 is 15 amino acids long. Per the germline V gene, CDR1 is LGHDT and CDR2 is YNNKEL (reference sequence). The CDR3 DNA reads as TGTGCCAGCAGCCAACTAGCGGGGGGGTCTAGTGAGCAGTTCTTC. Protein: CASSQLAGGSSEQFF.

The table lists this clonotype with a few counts. The chain is built from TRBV6-2 or TRBV6-3 and TRBJ1-6; D not certain. V lost 2 bases to trimming and J lost 7 bases, with 12 bases between them. Germline V gene data show CDR1 as MNHEY and CDR2 as SVGEGT. This CDR3 is built from 15 residues. CDR3 region: CASSYAGGRNSPLHF. For the CDR3, the DNA is TGTGCCAGCAGTTACGCCGGCGGACGAAATTCACCCCTCCACTTT.

This clonotype has more than one count but fewer than ten. The chain carries TRBV7-2 and TRBJ2-4, with TRBD1 matching 9 bases. CDR3 length: 23 residues. Per germline, CDR1 SGHTA and CDR2 FQGNSA. V dropped 2 bases and J dropped 0; count of bases not matched to a gene: 23. The CDR3 loop is CASSLRGLTGTGTRNRAKNIQYF. The DNA of the CDR3 is TGTGCCAGCAGCTTACGAGGCCTCACCGGGACAGGGACGAGGAACCGAGCCAAAAACATTCAGTACTTC.

This clonotype occurred a few times. The chain couples TRBV9 to TRBJ2-2; D possibly uses TRBD1 or TRBD2 (5 bases each). Between the trimmed V and J ends, which lost 3 bases and 7 bases, there was a span of 13 bases. Germline CDR1 SGDLS, CDR2 YYNGEE. The CDR3 is 14 amino acids. The CDR3 bases are TGTGCCAGCAGCGCCGACGTGGGGGACGGGGAGCTGTTTTTT. Residues: CASSADVGDGELFF.

The chain joins TRBV6-5 to TRBJ1-1; TRBD1 is a possible D gene (5 bases). Germline V gene data show CDR1 as MNHEY and CDR2 as SVGAGI. The germline V and J ends were trimmed by 2 bases and 4 bases, with 14 bases remaining between them. The CDR3 runs to 15 residues. CDR3 DNA sequence: TGTGCCAGCAGTTACCCTCCAGGGATGCGCACTGAAGCTTTCTTT. Residues: CASSYPPGMRTEAFF.

V is TRBV25-1 and J is TRBJ2-1, with TRBD1 matching 8 bases. The germline CDR1 and CDR2 sequences are MGHDK and SYGVNS. The trim removed 6 bases at V and 8 bases at J, leaving 3 bases unmatched. The CDR3 has 12 amino acids. CDR3 region: CASRGQGDEQFF. The CDR3 DNA is TGTGCCAGCAGAGGACAGGGCGATGAGCAGTTCTTC.